This T cell receptor (beta chain) was identified in a study of control samples from healthy donors and cancer patients. CDR1 LNHDA and CDR2 SQIVND come from the germline V gene (reference sequence). CDR3 length: 14 residues. The germline V and J ends were trimmed by 3 bases and 0 bases, with 6 bases remaining between them. Assay: immunoSEQ multiplex PCR; the TCRdb copy retains only in-frame clones and omits some. The sample records 150,000 to 180,000 clones, about 94% being singletons. The chain joins TRBV19 to TRBJ1-3, with D unclear. This sequence was found in a man aged 40-49 years in good health. Sequenced sample: blood. The CDR3 DNA sequence: TGTGCCAGTAGTATGCGGAGCTCTGGAAACACCATATATTTT. Its protein product is CASSMRSSGNTIYF.